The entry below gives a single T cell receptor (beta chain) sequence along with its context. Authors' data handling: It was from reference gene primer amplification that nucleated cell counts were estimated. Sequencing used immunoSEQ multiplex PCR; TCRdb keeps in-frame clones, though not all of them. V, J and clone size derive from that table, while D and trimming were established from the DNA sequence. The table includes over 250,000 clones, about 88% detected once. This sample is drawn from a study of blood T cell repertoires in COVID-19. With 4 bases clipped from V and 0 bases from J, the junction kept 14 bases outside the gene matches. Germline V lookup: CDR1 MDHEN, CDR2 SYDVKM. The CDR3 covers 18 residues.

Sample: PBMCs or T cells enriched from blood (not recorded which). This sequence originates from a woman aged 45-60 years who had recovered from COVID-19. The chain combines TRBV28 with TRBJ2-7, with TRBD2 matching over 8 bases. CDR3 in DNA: TGTGCCAGCAGTTCCCCCGGAGTTTCGGGGGGGGTCTCCTACGAGCAGTACTTC. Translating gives CASSSPGVSGGVSYEQYF.